The clone carrying this T cell receptor (beta chain) was seen only once. Its antigen remains unknown. Repertoires were generated with immunoSEQ multiplex PCR, while TCRdb's copy carries only in-frame clones and drops some. The sample records 300,000 to 350,000 clones, approximately 87% being singletons. This sample was taken from a study of Ad26.COV2.S vaccination and SARS-CoV-2 variants. Study information: Into the muscle, Ad26.COV2.S was dosed once or twice, 56 days apart.

This sample's treatment: around 19 received Ad26.COV2.S at low or high dose, single or two shots; 5 received placebo; per-sample allocation not given. Following the first vaccine or placebo injection, samples were taken on day 63. Study conclusions and caveats: A substantial breadth of spike-specific CD8+ and CD4+ T cell responses after vaccination has been reported.

The TCR comes from a person aged 18 to 65 who received the Ad26.COV2.S COVID-19 vaccine or a placebo. This material consisted of peripheral blood, taken in a trial of Ad26.COV2.S vaccine versus placebo.

CDR3: CASSGSSYEQYF. The CDR3 bases are TGTGCCAGCAGCGGCAGCTCCTACGAGCAGTACTTC. The chain joins TRBV6-2 or TRBV6-3 to TRBJ2-7; D remains ambiguous. The CDR3 sequence is 12 residues long. Germline values: CDR1 MNHEY, CDR2 SVGEGT. Trimming took off 6 bases at V and 0 bases at J, with 6 bases between the two ends.